Detailed here is one TCR beta chain. Trimming took 10 bases from V and 1 from J, leaving 18 bases between them. The germline CDR1 and CDR2 sequences are MDHEN and SYDVKM. This CDR3 region has 15 residues. Profiling relied on immunoSEQ multiplex PCR, and the TCRdb table lists in-frame clones only, not all of them. The table includes about 500,000 clones, 89% detected once. Specified treatment: around 19 received Ad26.COV2.S at low or high dose, single or two shots; a few received placebo; per-sample allocation not given. Sampling was done on day 63 after the first vaccine or placebo injection. This person who donated was an adult of 18-55 years in Boston. Spike of the Wuhan-strain SARS-CoV-2 was expressed by an Ad26 vector, which formed the vaccine. This record comes from a study of Ad26.COV2.S vaccination and SARS-CoV-2 variants. At the level of the study: In the COV1001 trial, the donor was in the Ad26.COV2.S arm. Participants got Ad26.COV2.S intramuscularly, once or twice 56 days apart.

J is TRBJ2-3 and V is TRBV28; tentatively, D is TRBD2 (6 bases). This specimen consisted of peripheral blood, obtained in a trial of Ad26.COV2.S vaccine versus placebo. The sequence was collected from a person between 18 and 59 years old who received the Ad26.COV2.S COVID-19 vaccine or a placebo. CDR3 nucleotide sequence: TGTGCCACGACTAGGCCCCAAGGAGGCACAGATACGCAGTATTTT. It yields the protein CATTRPQGGTDTQYF.